The clone carrying this T cell receptor (beta chain) was seen more than once but under ten times. What it binds is not known. The record originates from a study of response to subunit inactivated influenza vaccine. Study findings and constraints: Researchers suggested that each seasonal influenza vaccination recruits few new T cells.

TCRdb passed the RT-PCR reads through MiXCR, listing each CDR3 protein once. This sample carries more than 700,000 distinct CDR3 sequences, about 20% of them seen once, and the ten largest clones take roughly 10%. Per germline, CDR1 DFQATT and CDR2 SNEGSKA (reference sequence). Trimming shortened V by 6 bases and J by 4 bases, and 17 bases separated the two germline ends. This CDR3 has 14 amino acids. The source material was PBMCs from blood, sampled about 5 days after vaccination. This sequence was found in a man between 45 and 60 years old who received an inactivated influenza vaccine. This rearrangement joins TRBV20-1 to TRBJ2-3; unclear D gene. The CDR3 DNA follows: TGCAGTGCCTACGGTCAATATTTGGCAGATACGCAGTATTTT. Translating gives CSAYGQYLADTQYF.